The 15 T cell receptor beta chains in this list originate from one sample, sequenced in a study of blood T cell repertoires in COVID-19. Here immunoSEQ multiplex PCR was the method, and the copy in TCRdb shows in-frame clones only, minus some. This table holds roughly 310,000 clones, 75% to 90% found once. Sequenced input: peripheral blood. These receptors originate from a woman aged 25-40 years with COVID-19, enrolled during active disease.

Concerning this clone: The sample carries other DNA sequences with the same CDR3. The CDR3 spells CASRGQRNTEAFF. CDR3 nucleotides: TGTGCCAGCAGGGGGCAGCGGAACACTGAAGCTTTCTTT. The chain has TRBV2 and TRBJ1-1; weak D call: TRBD1 (5 bases). The CDR3 is 13 residues long. Trimming took off 6 bases at V and 1 base at J, with 9 bases between the two ends. CDR1 and CDR2 (germline): SNHLY, FYNNEI.

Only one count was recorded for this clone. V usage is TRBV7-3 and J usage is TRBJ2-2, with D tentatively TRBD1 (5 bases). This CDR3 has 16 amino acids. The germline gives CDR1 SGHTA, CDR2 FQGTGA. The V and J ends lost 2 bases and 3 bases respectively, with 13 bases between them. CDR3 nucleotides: TGTGCCAGCAGCTTAGTTGCCCTAGGGGACACCGGGGAGCTGTTTTTT. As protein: CASSLVALGDTGELFF.

Written as DNA, the CDR3 is TGTGCCACCAGTGAAGGCGGAGCGGGCTACGAGCAGTACTTC. This gives the protein CATSEGGAGYEQYF. The chain employs TRBV24-1 and TRBJ2-7; D perhaps matches TRBD2 (6 bases). Germline V lookup: CDR1 KGHDR, CDR2 SFDVKD. CDR3 length: 14 residues. The ends were cut back, 4 bases at V and 3 bases at J, with 12 bases in the middle.

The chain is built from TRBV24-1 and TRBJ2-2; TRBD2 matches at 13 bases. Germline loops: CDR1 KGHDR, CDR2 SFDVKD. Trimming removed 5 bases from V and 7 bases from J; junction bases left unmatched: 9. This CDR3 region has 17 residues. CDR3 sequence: CATSALGLAGSFGELFF. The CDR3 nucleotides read TGTGCCACCAGTGCCCTGGGACTAGCGGGATCGTTCGGGGAGCTGTTTTTT.

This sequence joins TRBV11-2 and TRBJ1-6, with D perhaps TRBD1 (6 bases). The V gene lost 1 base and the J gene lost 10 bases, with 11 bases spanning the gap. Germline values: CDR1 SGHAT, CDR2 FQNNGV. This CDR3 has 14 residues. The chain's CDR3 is CASSLGAGESPLHF. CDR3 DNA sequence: TGTGCCAGCAGCTTAGGTGCAGGGGAATCACCCCTCCACTTT. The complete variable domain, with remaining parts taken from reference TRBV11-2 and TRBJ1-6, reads EAGVAQSPRYKIIEKRQSVAFWCNPISGHATLYWYQQILGQGPKLLIQFQNNGVVDDSQLPKDRFSAERLKGVDSTLKIQPAKLEDSAVYLCASSLGAGESPLHFGNGTRLTVT.

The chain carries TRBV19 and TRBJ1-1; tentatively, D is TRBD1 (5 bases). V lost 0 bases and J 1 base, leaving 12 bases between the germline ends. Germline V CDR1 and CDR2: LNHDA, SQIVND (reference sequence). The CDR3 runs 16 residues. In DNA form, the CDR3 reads TGTGCCAGTAGTATAGATCGCTTGGGGGGGAACACTGAAGCTTTCTTT. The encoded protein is CASSIDRLGGNTEAFF.

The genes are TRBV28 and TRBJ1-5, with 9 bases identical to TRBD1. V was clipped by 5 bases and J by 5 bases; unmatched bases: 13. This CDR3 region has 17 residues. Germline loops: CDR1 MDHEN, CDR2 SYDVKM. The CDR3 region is CASSTIEGQGTDQPQHF. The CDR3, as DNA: TGTGCCAGCAGTACGATTGAGGGACAGGGCACGGATCAGCCCCAGCATTTT.

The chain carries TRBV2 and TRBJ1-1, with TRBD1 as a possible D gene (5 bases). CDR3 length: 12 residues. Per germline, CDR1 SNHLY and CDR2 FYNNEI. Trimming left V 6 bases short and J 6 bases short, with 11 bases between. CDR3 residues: CASSFDSSEAFF. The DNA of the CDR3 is TGTGCCAGCAGCTTCGACAGCTCTGAAGCTTTCTTT.

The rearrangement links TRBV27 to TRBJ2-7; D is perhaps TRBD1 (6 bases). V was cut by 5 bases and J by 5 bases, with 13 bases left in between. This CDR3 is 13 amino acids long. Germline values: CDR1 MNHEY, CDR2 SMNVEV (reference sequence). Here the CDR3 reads CASSPNRVDEQYF. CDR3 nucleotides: TGTGCCAGCAGTCCCAACAGGGTCGACGAGCAGTACTTC.

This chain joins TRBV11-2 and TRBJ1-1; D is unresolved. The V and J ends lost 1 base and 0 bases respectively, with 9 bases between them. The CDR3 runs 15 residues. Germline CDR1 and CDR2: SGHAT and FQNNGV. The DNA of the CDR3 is TGTGCCAGCAGCTTAGTCGGCGGGGTGAACACTGAAGCTTTCTTT. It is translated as CASSLVGGVNTEAFF.

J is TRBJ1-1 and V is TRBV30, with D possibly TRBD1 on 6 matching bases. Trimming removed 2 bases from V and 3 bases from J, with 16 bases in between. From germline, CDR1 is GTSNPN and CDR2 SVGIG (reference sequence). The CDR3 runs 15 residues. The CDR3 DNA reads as TGTGCCTGGAGTTCGGGGGGCGGATTGGACACTGAAGCTTTCTTT. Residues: CAWSSGGGLDTEAFF. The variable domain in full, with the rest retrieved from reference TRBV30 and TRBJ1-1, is SQTIHQWPATLVQPVGSPLSLECTVEGTSNPNLYWYRQAAGRGLQLLFYSVGIGQISSEVPQNLSASRPQDRQFILSSKKLLLSDSGFYLCAWSSGGGLDTEAFFGQGTRLTVV.

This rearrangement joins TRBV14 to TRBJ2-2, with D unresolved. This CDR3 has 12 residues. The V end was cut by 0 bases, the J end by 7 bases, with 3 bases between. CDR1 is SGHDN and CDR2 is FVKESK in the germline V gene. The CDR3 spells CASSQDIGELFF. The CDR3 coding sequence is TGTGCCAGCAGCCAAGACATCGGGGAGCTGTTTTTT.

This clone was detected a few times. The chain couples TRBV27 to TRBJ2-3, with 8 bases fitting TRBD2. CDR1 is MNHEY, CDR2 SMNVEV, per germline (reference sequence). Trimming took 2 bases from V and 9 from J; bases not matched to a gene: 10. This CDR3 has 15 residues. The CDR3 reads CASSLLGAGDRTQYF. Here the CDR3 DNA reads TGTGCCAGCAGTTTACTTGGAGCGGGAGATCGAACGCAGTATTTT.

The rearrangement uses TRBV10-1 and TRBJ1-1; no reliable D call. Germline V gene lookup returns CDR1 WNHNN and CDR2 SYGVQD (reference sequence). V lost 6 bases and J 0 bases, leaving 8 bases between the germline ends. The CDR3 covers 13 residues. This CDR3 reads CASSRTVNTEAFF. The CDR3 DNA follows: TGCGCCAGCAGCCGAACAGTGAACACTGAAGCTTTCTTT.

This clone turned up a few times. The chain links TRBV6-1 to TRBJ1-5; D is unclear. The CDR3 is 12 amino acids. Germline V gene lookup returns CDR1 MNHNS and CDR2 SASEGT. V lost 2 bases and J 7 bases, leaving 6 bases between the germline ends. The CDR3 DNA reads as TGTGCCAGCAGTGAAAGCGGGCAGCCCCAGCATTTT. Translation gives CASSESGQPQHF.